This T cell receptor beta chain was captured in a study of Tregs in tolerant kidney transplant recipients. General observations from the study: Antigen-driven expansion was suggested because donor-specific Tregs expanded more than all Tregs in tolerant patients.

Germline CDR1 SGHNT, CDR2 YYREEE (reference sequence). The CDR3 is 14 amino acids. Trimming pared 3 bases from V and 8 bases from J, leaving 17 bases between. Unstimulated Tregs (CD4+CD25+CD127-) and CD4+CD25- non-Tregs were sorted from PBMCs. Concerning this clone: The antigen remains unidentified.

Sequencing used immunoSEQ multiplex PCR; TCRdb keeps in-frame clones, though not all of them. Among about 77,000 clones listed, 98% were seen once. Source: CD4+ T cells from blood, taken before the transplant. This receptor was obtained from a human donor who received a combined kidney and bone marrow transplant. The genes are TRBV5-4 and TRBJ1-2, with a possible D match to TRBD1 (6 bases). In nucleotides, the CDR3 is TGTGCCAGCAGCTCGGCTACAGGGCCCCTCGGCTACACCTTC. Translating gives CASSSATGPLGYTF.